The TCR beta chain under discussion was sequenced for a study of T cell responses to AZD1222 COVID-19 vaccine. Study results and caveats: The study found vaccine-associated CD4 TCRs spanning spike, dominant at 160-218 and 743-854.

Remarks on this clone: Antigen unknown. Other nucleotide sequences in the sample specify the same CDR3.

Germline V gene sequence: CDR1 SGDLS, CDR2 YYNGEE. The CDR3 totals 16 residues. V lost 0 bases, J lost 2 bases, and 5 bases stayed unmatched. Libraries were prepared by immunoSEQ multiplex PCR; TCRdb keeps only in-frame clonotypes and omits some of them. The profile shows about 100,000 clones, more than 85% of them singletons. Sequenced here: peripheral blood, sampled 28 days after the second AZD1222 dose. The sequence was obtained from an adult who received the AZD1222 COVID-19 vaccine. The chain recombines TRBV9 with TRBJ2-5; 9 nucleotides align to TRBD2. The CDR3 loop reads CASSVGAGGLQETQYF. In nucleotides, the CDR3 is TGTGCCAGCAGCGTAGGGGCGGGAGGGTTACAAGAGACCCAGTACTTC.